This T cell receptor (beta chain) was retrieved from a study of blood T cell repertoires in COVID-19. Study details: In each case, the material was cDNA or gDNA derived from T cells, B-cell-depleted T cells, or PBMCs.

This CDR3 is 14 amino acids long. Germline assignment: CDR1 SEHNR and CDR2 FQNEAQ (reference sequence). Trimming took 3 bases from V and 4 from J, leaving 11 bases between them. Study processing details: Estimates of nucleated cell counts were drawn from the amplification of reference gene primers. This table comes from immunoSEQ multiplex PCR, and its TCRdb copy is limited to in-frame clones, with some not included. That table supplies the V and J calls and clone size; D and trimming were determined from the DNA. The sample lists under 300,000 clones, roughly nine tenths seen once, with 12% in the top ten.

This chain links TRBV7-9 with TRBJ2-3; D might be TRBD1 (6 bases). This sequence originates from a woman aged 30 to 39 with COVID-19, enrolled during active disease. The sample taken for sequencing was peripheral blood. The CDR3 loop reads CASSFGGDPDTQYF. In nucleotides, the CDR3 is TGTGCCAGCAGCTTTGGGGGCGACCCAGATACGCAGTATTTT.